Listed here is a single T cell receptor (beta chain). The data derive from a study of blood T cell repertoires in COVID-19. The CDR3 has 14 residues. The ends lost 7 bases at V and 5 bases at J; junction bases unmatched: 9. Germline CDR1 reads SGHAT; CDR2 reads FQNNGV. In the study's own analysis: Reference gene primer amplification gave estimated nucleated cell counts. Libraries were prepared by immunoSEQ multiplex PCR; TCRdb keeps only in-frame clonotypes and omits some of them. The V and J calls and clone size were taken over from that table, and D and trimming were inferred from the DNA. Among about 160,000 clones listed, approximately 84% were seen once.

The sequence was obtained from a woman at least 80 years old with acute or convalescent COVID-19. Sequencing was done on a sample of peripheral blood. The V and J genes are TRBV11-2 and TRBJ2-7, with 9 bases fitting TRBD2. This CDR3 is CASIVSGSPHEQYF. CDR3 in DNA: TGTGCCAGCATCGTTAGCGGGAGTCCCCACGAGCAGTACTTC.